Shown below are 11 T cell receptor beta chains from a single sample sequenced in a study of neurological immune-mediated disorders (dated by TCRdb to about 2019). Library preparation used 5' RACE. Sequencing used an Illumina HiSeq 2500. Clones were called with MiXCR by TCRdb after fastp trimmed the public reads at Q25, and only in-frame beta chains were retained. A single entry per CDR3 protein holds the most common genes and DNA from its merged rows. Recorded for this sample are 55,000 to 80,000 distinct CDR3 sequences; 4% to 5.5% of them occurred a single time. 3.4% of the sample comes from the top ten. Sequenced: PBMCs. The receptors here all came from a woman aged 45-60 years with multiple sclerosis.

Comment on this clonotype: One base away lies a much larger clone, so this may be a sequencing read error. CDR3 sequence reads: CSARTGTNEKLFF. CDR3 nucleotide sequence: TGCAGCGCCAGGACAGGGACTAATGAAAAACTGTTTTTT. The chain is built from TRBV29-1 and TRBJ1-4, with TRBD1 matching 8 bases. CDR3 length equals 13 residues. Germline CDR1 and CDR2: SQVTM and ANQGSEA. V trimming: 7 bases; J trimming: 2 bases; junction bases outside the gene matches: 3.

The chain recombines TRBV9 with TRBJ1-6; no clear D gene. V was clipped by 0 bases and J by 10 bases, with 17 bases between them. The CDR3 is 16 residues long. Germline loops: CDR1 SGDLS, CDR2 YYNGEE. CDR3 in DNA: TGTGCCAGCAGCGTAGGGATTTGGCAGGAAGGATCACCCCTCCACTTT. Its protein product is CASSVGIWQEGSPLHF.

The chain combines TRBV6-1 with TRBJ1-2, with 12 positions matching TRBD1. The V segment lost 6 bases and the J segment 8 bases; nucleotides outside the gene matches: 7. This CDR3 is built from 14 residues. The germline gives CDR1 MNHNS, CDR2 SASEGT. CDR3 bases: TGTGCCAGCAGGGGACAGGGGGCTGTTTGGGGCTACACCTTC. This codes for CASRGQGAVWGYTF.

This clonotype was seen at least ten times. This chain links TRBV5-1 with TRBJ2-7, with a tentative D call TRBD1 (5 bases). The CDR3 runs 12 residues. Germline assignment: CDR1 SGHRS and CDR2 YFSETQ. Trimming shortened V by 2 bases and J by 3 bases, and 6 bases separated the two germline ends. CDR3 sequence reads: CASSFQGYEQYF. The CDR3 DNA follows: TGCGCCAGCAGCTTCCAGGGCTACGAGCAGTACTTC.

This clonotype has a count of ten or more. The chain recombines TRBV20-1 with TRBJ1-2; 9 bases agree with TRBD1. V gave up 6 bases and J gave up 12 bases; unmatched junction bases: 14. Looked up from germline, CDR1 is DFQATT and CDR2 is SNEGSKA (reference sequence). The CDR3 totals 13 residues. CDR3 region: CSAHGQGSRKNTF. The CDR3 coding sequence is TGCAGTGCGCATGGACAGGGGTCCCGAAAGAACACCTTC.

The table lists this clonotype with a count of one. A much larger clonotype is one base distant, so this may be a read error. This CDR3 fails to terminate in the conserved phenylalanine or tryptophan, so it likely reflects a read error. The rearrangement links TRBV20-1 to TRBJ1-2; D is unclear. V gave up 3 bases and J gave up 6 bases, with 8 bases separating them. Germline V gene sequence: CDR1 DFQATT, CDR2 SNEGSKA (reference sequence). The CDR3 spans 11 residues. The CDR3 DNA sequence: TGCAGTGCTAGTGACCCCCATGGCTACACCATC. Encoded protein: CSASDPHGYTI.

At least ten counts were recorded for this clonotype. The rearrangement uses TRBV20-1 and TRBJ1-5; D not resolved. V was clipped by 3 bases and J by 0 bases, with 9 bases between them. Germline V CDR1 and CDR2: DFQATT, SNEGSKA (reference sequence). The CDR3 consists of 14 residues. This chain's CDR3 is CSARGRLSNQPQHF. CDR3 DNA sequence: TGCAGTGCTAGGGGGAGACTTAGCAATCAGCCCCAGCATTTT.

The sample holds many counts of this clonotype. The genes are TRBV12-3 or TRBV12-4 and TRBJ1-4; tentative D call: TRBD1 (5 bases). This CDR3 comprises 14 residues. With 5 bases removed from V and 5 bases from J, the gap between germline ends came to 12 bases. The CDR3 protein is CASSPGTGNEKLFF. The CDR3 DNA follows: TGTGCCAGCAGTCCCGGGACTGGGAATGAAAAACTGTTTTTT.

This clonotype was recorded many times. This chain joins TRBV2 and TRBJ1-1, with D perhaps TRBD1 (6 bases). From germline, CDR1 is SNHLY and CDR2 FYNNEI. There are 11 residues in the CDR3. Trimming took off 5 bases at V and 7 bases at J, with 8 bases between the two ends. For the CDR3, the DNA is TGTGCCAGCAGTCGGACAGTTGAAGCTTTCTTT. Protein sequence: CASSRTVEAFF. Using reference TRBV2 and TRBJ1-1 for the parts outside the CDR3, the full variable domain is EPEVTQTPSHQVTQMGQEVILRCVPISNHLYFYWYRQILGQKVEFLVSFYNNEISEKSEIFDDQFSVERPDGSNFTLKIRSTKLEDSAMYFCASSRTVEAFFGQGTRLTVV.

The genes are TRBV20-1 and TRBJ2-5; 11 nucleotides match TRBD2. The CDR3 is made up of 13 amino acids. The germline V gene has CDR1 DFQATT and CDR2 SNEGSKA (reference sequence). V trimming: 4 bases; J trimming: 5 bases; junction bases outside the gene matches: 3. The CDR3 sequence is CSAKGLAVETQYF. The CDR3 DNA is TGCAGTGCTAAGGGACTAGCGGTGGAGACCCAGTACTTC.

This clonotype was recorded at least ten times. J is TRBJ1-3 and V is TRBV7-3; D remains unclear. The V end lost 4 bases, the J end lost 2 bases, and 6 bases lay between the germline ends. Germline lookup yields CDR1 SGHTA and CDR2 FQGTGA. This CDR3 spans 13 amino acids. CDR3 amino acids: CASSSGPGNTIYF. The CDR3 DNA is TGTGCCAGCAGCTCCGGACCTGGAAACACCATATATTTT.